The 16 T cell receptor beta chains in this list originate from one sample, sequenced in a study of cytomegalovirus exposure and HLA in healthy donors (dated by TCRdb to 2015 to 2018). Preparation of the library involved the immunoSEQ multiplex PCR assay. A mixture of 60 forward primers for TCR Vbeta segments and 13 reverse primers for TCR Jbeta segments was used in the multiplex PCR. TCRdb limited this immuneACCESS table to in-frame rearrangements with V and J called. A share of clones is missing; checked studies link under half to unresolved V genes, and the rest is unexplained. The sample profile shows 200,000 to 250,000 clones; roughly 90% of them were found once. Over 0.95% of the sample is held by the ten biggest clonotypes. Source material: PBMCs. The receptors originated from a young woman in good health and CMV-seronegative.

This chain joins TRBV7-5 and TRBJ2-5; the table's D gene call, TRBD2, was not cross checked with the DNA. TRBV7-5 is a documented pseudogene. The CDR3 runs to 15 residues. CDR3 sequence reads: CVRSPAEGLRETQYF. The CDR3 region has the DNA TGTGTCAGAAGCCCCGCGGAGGGTCTACGAGAGACCCAGTACTTC.

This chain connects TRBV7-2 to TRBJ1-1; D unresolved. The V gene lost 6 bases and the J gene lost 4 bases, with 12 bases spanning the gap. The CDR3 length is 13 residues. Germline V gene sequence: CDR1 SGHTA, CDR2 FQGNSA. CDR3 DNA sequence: TGTGCCAGCAGAGGGAGTCTGGGCACTGAAGCTTTCTTT. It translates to CASRGSLGTEAFF.

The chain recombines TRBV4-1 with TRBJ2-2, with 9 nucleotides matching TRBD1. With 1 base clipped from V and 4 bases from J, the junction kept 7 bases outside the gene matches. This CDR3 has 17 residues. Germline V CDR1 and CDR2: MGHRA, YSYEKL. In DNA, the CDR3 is TGCGCCAGCAGCCAAGCCGGGACAGGGAAAGGCACCGGGGAGCTGTTTTTT. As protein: CASSQAGTGKGTGELFF.

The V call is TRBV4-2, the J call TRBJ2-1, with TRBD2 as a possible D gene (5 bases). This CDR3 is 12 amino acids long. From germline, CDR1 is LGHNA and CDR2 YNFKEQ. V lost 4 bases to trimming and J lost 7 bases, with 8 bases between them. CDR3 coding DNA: TGTGCCAGCAGCCTCCGGAGGAATGAGCAGTTCTTC. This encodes CASSLRRNEQFF.

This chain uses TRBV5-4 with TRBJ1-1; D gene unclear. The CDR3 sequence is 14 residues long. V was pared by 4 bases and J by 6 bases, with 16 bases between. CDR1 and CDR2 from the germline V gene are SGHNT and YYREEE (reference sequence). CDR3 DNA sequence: TGTGCCAGCAGCGACGTCCGGGAACAATCTGAAGCTTTCTTT. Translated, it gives CASSDVREQSEAFF.

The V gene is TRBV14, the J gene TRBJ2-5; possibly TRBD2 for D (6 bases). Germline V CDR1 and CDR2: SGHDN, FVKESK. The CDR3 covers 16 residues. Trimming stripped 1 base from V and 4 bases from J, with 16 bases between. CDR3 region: CASSQVVSGRIETQYF. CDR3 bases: TGTGCCAGCAGCCAAGTGGTGTCAGGGAGGATAGAGACCCAGTACTTC.

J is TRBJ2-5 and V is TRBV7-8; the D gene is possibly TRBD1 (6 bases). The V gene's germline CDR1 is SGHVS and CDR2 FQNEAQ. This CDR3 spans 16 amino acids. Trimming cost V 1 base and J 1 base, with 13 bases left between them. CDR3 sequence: CASSLEDSGGQETQYF. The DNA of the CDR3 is TGTGCCAGCAGCTTAGAGGACAGCGGTGGCCAAGAGACCCAGTACTTC.

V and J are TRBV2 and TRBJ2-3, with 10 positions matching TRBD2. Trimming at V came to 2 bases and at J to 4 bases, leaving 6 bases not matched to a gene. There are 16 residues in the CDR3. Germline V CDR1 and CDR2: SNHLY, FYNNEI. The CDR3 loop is CASSELAGEGSDTQYF. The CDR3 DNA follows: TGTGCCAGCAGTGAACTAGCGGGAGAGGGTTCAGATACGCAGTATTTT.

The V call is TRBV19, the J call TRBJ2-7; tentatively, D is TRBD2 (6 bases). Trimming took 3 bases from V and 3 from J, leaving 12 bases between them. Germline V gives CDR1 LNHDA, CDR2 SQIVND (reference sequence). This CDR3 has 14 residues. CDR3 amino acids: CASSIDGEVYEQYF. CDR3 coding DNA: TGTGCCAGTAGTATCGATGGGGAGGTCTACGAGCAGTACTTC.

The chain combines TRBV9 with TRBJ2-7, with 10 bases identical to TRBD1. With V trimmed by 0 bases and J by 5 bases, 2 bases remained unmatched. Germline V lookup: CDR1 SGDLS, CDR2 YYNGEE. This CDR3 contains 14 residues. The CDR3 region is CASSVGDRGHEQYF. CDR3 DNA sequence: TGTGCCAGCAGCGTAGGTGACAGGGGGCACGAGCAGTACTTC.

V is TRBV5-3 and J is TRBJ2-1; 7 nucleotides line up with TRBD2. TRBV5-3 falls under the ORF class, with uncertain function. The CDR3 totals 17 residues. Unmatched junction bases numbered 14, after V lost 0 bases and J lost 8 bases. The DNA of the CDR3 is TGTGCCAGAAGCTTGGTTATCGTCCCTAGCGGCAGTGATGAGCAGTTCTTC. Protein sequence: CARSLVIVPSGSDEQFF.

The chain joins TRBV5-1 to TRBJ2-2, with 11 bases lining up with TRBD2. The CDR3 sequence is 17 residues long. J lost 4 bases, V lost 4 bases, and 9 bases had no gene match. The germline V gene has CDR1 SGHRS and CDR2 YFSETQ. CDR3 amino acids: CASSVYIAGGSTGELFF. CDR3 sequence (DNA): TGCGCCAGCAGCGTATACATAGCGGGGGGGAGCACCGGGGAGCTGTTTTTT.

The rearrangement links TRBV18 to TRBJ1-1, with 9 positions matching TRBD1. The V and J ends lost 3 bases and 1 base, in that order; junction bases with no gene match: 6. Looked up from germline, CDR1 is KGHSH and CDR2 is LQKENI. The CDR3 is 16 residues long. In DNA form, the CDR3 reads TGTGCCAGCTCACCTTTGGGACAGGGAGGGAACACTGAAGCTTTCTTT. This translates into CASSPLGQGGNTEAFF.

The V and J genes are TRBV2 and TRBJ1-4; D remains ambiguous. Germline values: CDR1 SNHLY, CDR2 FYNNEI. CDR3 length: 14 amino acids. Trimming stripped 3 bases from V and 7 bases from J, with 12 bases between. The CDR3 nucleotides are TGTGCCAGCAGTGACCGGGTAAAGAGTGAAAAACTGTTTTTT. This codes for CASSDRVKSEKLFF.

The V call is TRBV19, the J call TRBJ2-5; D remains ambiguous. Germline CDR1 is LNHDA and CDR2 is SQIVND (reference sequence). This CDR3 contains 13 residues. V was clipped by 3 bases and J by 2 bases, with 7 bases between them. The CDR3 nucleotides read TGTGCCAGTAGTATTGGCAGACAAGAGACCCAGTACTTC. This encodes CASSIGRQETQYF. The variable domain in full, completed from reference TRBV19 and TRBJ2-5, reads DGGITQSPKYLFRKEGQNVTLSCEQNLNHDAMYWYRQDPGQGLRLIYYSQIVNDFQKGDIAEGYSVSREKKESFPLTVTSAQKNPTAFYLCASSIGRQETQYFGPGTRLLVL.

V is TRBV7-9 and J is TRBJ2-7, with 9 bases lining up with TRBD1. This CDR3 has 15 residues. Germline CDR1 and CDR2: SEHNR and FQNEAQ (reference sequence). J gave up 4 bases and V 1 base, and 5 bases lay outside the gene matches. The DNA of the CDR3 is TGTGCCAGCAGCTTAGTAGGGACAGGGACTTACGAGCAGTACTTC. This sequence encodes CASSLVGTGTYEQYF.